This T cell receptor (beta chain) appears in the sequencing data of a study of T-cell reconstitution after alpha-beta-depleted transplantation in children. The CDR3 has 17 residues. Germline V CDR1 and CDR2: MNHEY, SVGEGT. The J segment lost 2 bases and the V segment lost 4 bases, leaving 9 bases of the junction unmatched. It was with unique molecular identifiers that the TCRbeta library was prepared. MiXCR, run by TCRdb on the PCR reads, gives a single entry per CDR3 protein. Among about 610,000 distinct CDR3 sequences, roughly 10% were seen once, and the ten largest hold less than 5%. This chain joins TRBV6-2 or TRBV6-3 and TRBJ2-5; 11 nucleotides line up with TRBD2. This sample comprised PBMCs from the stem cell graft donor, obtained from the stem cell graft. This sequence originates from a human donor who donated a stem cell graft to a child with acute myeloid leukemia. CDR3 sequence (DNA): TGTGCCAGCAGTTTTTCCTCTAGCGGGAGGCGGCAAGAGACCCAGTACTTC. Protein: CASSFSSSGRRQETQYF.